The 12 T cell receptor beta chains presented below share a single source sample, sequenced in a study of vaccination and CD4 T cells after COVID-19. Sequence data for DNA of cultured CD4+ T cells were generated by the Oncomine TCR Beta short-read assay. TCRdb reprocessed the PCR reads via MiXCR and lists one record per CDR3 protein. The sample shows approximately 6,000 distinct CDR3 sequences, about 50% of them seen only once. The treatment here: roughly nine-day PBMC culture with coronavirus spike peptide pools or control peptides (ViraFEST assay). For these TCRs, the target antigens are not known. The sequencing sample was made of CD4+ T cells from blood, cultured in vitro. Receptors were obtained from a human donor who had recovered from COVID-19.

This chain connects TRBV6-2 or TRBV6-3 to TRBJ2-3; TRBD2 agrees at 9 bases. With 6 bases clipped from V and 1 base from J, the junction kept 2 bases outside the gene matches. This CDR3 contains 14 residues. CDR1 MNHEY and CDR2 SVGEGT come from the germline V gene. The CDR3, as DNA: TGTGCCAGCAGGAGACTAGCGGGCACAGATACGCAGTATTTT. Its protein is CASRRLAGTDTQYF.

V gene TRBV20-1 combines with J gene TRBJ2-1; 7 nucleotides agree with TRBD2. Germline CDR1 reads DFQATT; CDR2 reads SNEGSKA (reference sequence). The V gene end was trimmed by 3 bases and the J gene end by 0 bases; junction bases not matched to a gene: 8. The CDR3 extends over 16 amino acids. CDR3 DNA: TGCAGTGCTAGTTCTCGGGAGGCAAGCTCCTACAATGAGCAGTTCTTC. This codes for CSASSREASSYNEQFF.

The V call is TRBV7-6, the J call TRBJ2-3; TRBD2 agrees at 7 bases. The germline gives CDR1 SGHVS, CDR2 FNYEAQ. This CDR3 region has 14 residues. V was clipped by 6 bases and J by 4 bases; unmatched bases: 7. The CDR3 loop reads CASRGRGESDTQYF. DNA of the CDR3: TGTGCCAGCAGGGGTCGGGGGGAATCAGATACGCAGTATTTT.

The rearrangement links TRBV21-1 to TRBJ2-2; TRBD2 reflects the table's D call only, with no check against the DNA. TRBV21-1 is shown as a pseudogene. CDR3 size: 20 residues. The CDR3 here is CASSRPEASSGRAGTGELFF. CDR3 coding DNA: TGTGCCAGCTCGCGACCTGAGGCGTCTAGCGGGAGGGCCGGTACCGGGGAGCTGTTTTTT.

The chain combines TRBV2 with TRBJ1-3; TRBD1 is a possible D gene (5 bases). The CDR3 runs to 14 residues. Trimming cost V 5 bases and J 3 bases, with 11 bases left between them. Germline assignment: CDR1 SNHLY and CDR2 FYNNEI. CDR3 residues: CASSRDGFGNTIYF. Written as DNA, the CDR3 is TGTGCCAGCAGTAGGGACGGTTTTGGAAACACCATATATTTT.

This clonotype was picked up a small number of times. The chain uses TRBV6-2 or TRBV6-3 and TRBJ1-5; possible D gene TRBD1, 6 bases. This CDR3 spans 19 amino acids. V was pared by 5 bases and J by 2 bases, with 25 bases between. Germline lookup yields CDR1 MNHEY and CDR2 SVGEGT. The CDR3 DNA follows: TGTGCCAGCAGTGCCATGGGACACATTCGACTTAGAGGCAATCAGCCCCAGCATTTT. Translation: CASSAMGHIRLRGNQPQHF.

Sample share makes this clonotype medium-sized. The J gene is TRBJ1-5, the V gene TRBV19; TRBD1 matches at 8 bases. The CDR3 is 15 amino acids. The V and J ends lost 3 bases and 2 bases, in that order; junction bases with no gene match: 3. Germline V lookup: CDR1 LNHDA, CDR2 SQIVND (reference sequence). CDR3: CASSMLTGGNQPQHF. In DNA form, the CDR3 reads TGTGCCAGTAGTATGTTGACAGGGGGCAATCAGCCCCAGCATTTT.

The CDR3 spells CASNTGWNTEAFF. The CDR3 DNA reads as TGTGCCAGCAACACAGGGTGGAACACTGAAGCTTTCTTT. This chain connects TRBV6-1 to TRBJ1-1; TRBD1 is a possible D gene (6 bases). With 7 bases removed from V and 1 base from J, the gap between germline ends came to 10 bases. The CDR3 extends over 13 amino acids. CDR1 is MNHNS and CDR2 is SASEGT in the germline V gene.

The genes are TRBV6-1 and TRBJ1-1, with unresolved D. The V and J ends lost 5 bases and 8 bases respectively, with 6 bases between them. The CDR3 is 10 amino acids. Looked up from germline, CDR1 is MNHNS and CDR2 is SASEGT. DNA for the CDR3: TGTGCCAGCAGTAACGGAGAAGCTTTCTTT. It translates to CASSNGEAFF.

In this sample, this clonotype turned up a few times. V is TRBV11-2 and J is TRBJ2-3; 14 bases map to TRBD2. V shed 3 bases, J shed 9 bases, and the junction held 2 bases outside the gene matches. CDR3 length: 14 amino acids. Germline lookup yields CDR1 SGHAT and CDR2 FQNNGV. CDR3 bases: TGTGCCAGCAGCTTGACTAGCGGGAGGGACACGCAGTATTTT. It codes for CASSLTSGRDTQYF.

Here the CDR3 reads CASSGRTGADTQYF. In nucleotides, the CDR3 is TGTGCCAGCAGCGGGAGGACAGGGGCAGATACGCAGTATTTT. The V call is TRBV7-9, the J call TRBJ2-3, with 9 bases that match TRBD1. The V gene end was trimmed by 5 bases and the J gene end by 4 bases; junction bases not matched to a gene: 4. The CDR3 is 14 amino acids. Germline V gene sequence: CDR1 SEHNR, CDR2 FQNEAQ (reference sequence).

This chain's CDR3 is CASSYSRGETQYF. The CDR3 coding sequence is TGTGCCAGCAGTTACTCCAGGGGCGAGACCCAGTACTTC. The rearrangement joins TRBV6-5 to TRBJ2-5; D may be TRBD1 (6 bases). The ends were cut back, 0 bases at V and 5 bases at J, with 7 bases in the middle. The CDR3 extends over 13 amino acids. CDR1 and CDR2 from the germline V gene are MNHEY and SVGAGI.